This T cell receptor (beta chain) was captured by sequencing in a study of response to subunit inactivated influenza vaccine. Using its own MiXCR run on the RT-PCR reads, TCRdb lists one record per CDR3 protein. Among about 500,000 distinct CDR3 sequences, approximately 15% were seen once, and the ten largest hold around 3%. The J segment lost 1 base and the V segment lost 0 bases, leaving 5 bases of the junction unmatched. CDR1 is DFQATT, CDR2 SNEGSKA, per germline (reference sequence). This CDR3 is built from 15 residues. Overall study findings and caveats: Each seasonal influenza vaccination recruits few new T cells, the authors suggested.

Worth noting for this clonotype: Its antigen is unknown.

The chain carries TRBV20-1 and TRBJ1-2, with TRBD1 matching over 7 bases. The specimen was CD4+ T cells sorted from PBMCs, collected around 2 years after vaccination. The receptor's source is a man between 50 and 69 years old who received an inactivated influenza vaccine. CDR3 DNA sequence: TGCAGTGCTAGAGATCAGACAGGGCTTAACTATGGCTACACCTTC. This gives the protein CSARDQTGLNYGYTF.